This entry concerns a single TCR beta chain. This clone was counted a single time. What this receptor recognizes is not known. Per-nucleotide qualities are absent, and no much larger clonotype sits a single base away. The data derive from a study of blood T cell repertoires in COVID-19 (dated by TCRdb to the early 2020s). As for the study more broadly: The collaborator samples originated in the United States, Italy and Spain and spanned the acute and convalescent phases of COVID-19. The material from the prospective study consisted of cDNA or gDNA derived from T cells, B-cell-depleted T cells, or PBMCs. The dataset comprised deeply sampled blood TCRbeta repertoires from subjects exposed to, actively infected with, or recovered from COVID-19. The repertoires were made available in a free public database intended to serve as a resource for research on the immune response to SARS-CoV-2. The samples were drawn from the first 160 participants of the ongoing ImmuneRACE study and from more than 1,000 subjects provided by 6 global collaborators. Nearly every sample came with metadata listing a de-identified subject ID, COVID-19 status, age in years and sex. Where available, HLA class I and class II types were taken from metadata supplied by the sample provider and were not determined by assay-based typing.

TCRbeta CDR3 regions were amplified from genomic DNA by means of the immunoSEQ Assay, a bias-controlled multiplex PCR. Per the authors' processing: Within the assay, amplification of reference gene primers was used to estimate how many nucleated cells each sample contained. To quantify the absolute abundance of each unique TCRbeta CDR3 rearrangement, sequence reads were collapsed and filtered. For each sample, productive Simpson clonality was calculated as the square root of Simpson's diversity index across productive rearrangements. In TCRdb, the immuneACCESS table is reduced to in-frame sequences with V and J assigned. These tables do not hold every clone; where another copy was compared, an unresolved V gene accounts for under half, and the others remain unexplained. The DNA was the basis for D and trimming; V, J and clone size are from that table. For this sample the table gives about 100,000 clones, of which about 87% were detected only once. The ten largest clones take up 3.5% to 5% of the sample.

Paper-wide results and their limitations: Clinical and demographic metadata were provided uncurated, with the amount varying by source and participant.

At one collaborating source in Seattle, patients were enrolled during active infection and were followed longitudinally through the course of disease. Each collaborating institution followed its own protocols to collect whole blood in K2EDTA tubes. Collaborator samples were shipped for TCRbeta analysis as frozen whole blood, isolated PBMCs, or DNA extracted from either sample type. Source material: peripheral blood. This clonotype was obtained from a human donor with COVID-19, enrolled during active disease. The donor label of this sample is uncertain.

The DNA sequence follows: TGTGCCAGTAGTCGTGCGGGGGCCTATGGAAACACCATATATTTT. Its translation is CASSRAGAYGNTIYF. The V gene is TRBV19 and the J gene is TRBJ1-3; the D gene is perhaps TRBD1, from 6 matching bases. The CDR3 measures 15 amino acids from cysteine to phenylalanine. Just the 45-base CDR3 DNA is kept, in frame starting at base 1. V lost 5 bases and J lost 3 bases; the stretch between them is 14 bases long. From a lookup of the germline V gene (reference sequence), CDR1 and CDR2 are LNHDA and SQIVND. The CDR3, completed at both ends by the reference TRBV19 and TRBJ1-3 genes, gives the full variable domain DGGITQSPKYLFRKEGQNVTLSCEQNLNHDAMYWYRQDPGQGLRLIYYSQIVNDFQKGDIAEGYSVSREKKESFPLTVTSAQKNPTAFYLCASSRAGAYGNTIYFGEGSWLTVV.